The 9 T cell receptor beta chains presented below share a single source sample, sequenced in a study of T-cell reconstitution after alpha-beta-depleted transplantation in children. A TCRbeta library incorporating unique molecular identifiers was prepared. Each CDR3 protein is one row after TCRdb ran MiXCR on the PCR reads. The repertoire holds approximately 130,000 distinct CDR3 sequences, with roughly 9.7% as singletons. Sample: PBMCs, mostly from graft donor cells, taken 180 days after TCRalphabeta/CD19-depleted stem cell transplant. These TCRs come from a girl under three years old who had a stem cell transplant for combined immunodeficiency, so the T cells may come from the graft donor.

This clonotype was detected a few times. V and J are TRBV20-1 and TRBJ2-1, with 9 bases identical to TRBD2. Germline assignment: CDR1 DFQATT and CDR2 SNEGSKA (reference sequence). The V gene end was trimmed by 0 bases and the J gene end by 2 bases; junction bases not matched to a gene: 8. CDR3 length: 17 amino acids. The CDR3 reads CSARERPGLAAYNEQFF. The DNA for the CDR3 is TGCAGTGCTAGAGAGAGGCCGGGACTAGCAGCCTACAATGAGCAGTTCTTC.

The rearrangement links TRBV5-1 to TRBJ2-5; perhaps TRBD1 as D (6 bases). CDR3 length equals 16 residues. Germline loops: CDR1 SGHRS, CDR2 YFSETQ. V lost 0 bases and J lost 4, with 16 bases in between. The CDR3 loop reads CASSLGSVTGGETQYF. CDR3 DNA sequence: TGCGCCAGCAGCTTGGGGTCAGTGACAGGAGGAGAGACCCAGTACTTC.

This clonotype has a count of ten or more. This sequence joins TRBV12-3 or TRBV12-4 and TRBJ2-3; maybe TRBD2 (7 bases). The CDR3 sequence is 20 residues long. Between the trimmed V and J ends, which lost 0 bases and 0 bases, there was a span of 22 bases. CDR3 loop: CASSLAYMGGGGPSTDTQYF. The CDR3 nucleotides read TGTGCCAGCAGTTTAGCGTACATGGGAGGCGGGGGCCCTAGCACAGATACGCAGTATTTT.

Concerning this clonotype: Just one base apart from a much larger clone, this may be a read error. This chain joins TRBV7-9 and TRBJ2-7, with D perhaps TRBD2 (6 bases). The V gene's germline CDR1 is SEHNR and CDR2 FQNEAQ (reference sequence). The CDR3 spans 14 residues. Trimming took off 0 bases at V and 4 bases at J, with 10 bases between the two ends. CDR3 in amino acids: CASSLAGGVYEQYF. The CDR3 nucleotides are TGTGCCAGCAGCTTAGCCGGGGGAGTTTACGAGCAGTACTTC.

The chain couples TRBV28 to TRBJ2-5; 8 nucleotides align to TRBD1. Germline V gene data show CDR1 as MDHEN and CDR2 as SYDVKM. V shed 1 base and J 5 bases; nucleotides not matched to a gene: 6. The CDR3 length is 15 residues. The CDR3 DNA reads as TGTGCCAGCAGTTTATTGACAGGGGCGTTCGAGACCCAGTACTTC. This translates into CASSLLTGAFETQYF.

The table lists this clonotype with many counts. The genes are TRBV5-1 and TRBJ2-7; D possibly corresponds to TRBD2 (5 bases). CDR1 SGHRS and CDR2 YFSETQ come from the germline V gene. Trimming left V 4 bases short and J 0 bases short, with 14 bases between. The CDR3 has 15 residues. The CDR3 coding sequence is TGCGCCAGCAGCGGACTGTATAGGGACTCCTACGAGCAGTACTTC. Protein: CASSGLYRDSYEQYF.

The chain carries TRBV12-3 or TRBV12-4 and TRBJ1-1; a weak D match, TRBD1 (5 bases). This CDR3 contains 15 residues. Trimming took 1 base from V and 0 from J, leaving 9 bases between them. The CDR3 loop is CASSLELGVNTEAFF. The CDR3 nucleotides read TGTGCCAGCAGTTTAGAGCTGGGGGTGAACACTGAAGCTTTCTTT.

This clonotype was picked up a small number of times. The rearrangement joins TRBV27 to TRBJ2-2, with 9 bases fitting TRBD1. The CDR3 has 18 amino acids. The V gene end was trimmed by 1 base and the J gene end by 0 bases; junction bases not matched to a gene: 6. CDR1 is MNHEY and CDR2 is SMNVEV in the germline V gene (reference sequence). CDR3 in amino acids: CASSLYTGGGSNTGELFF. The CDR3 coding sequence is TGTGCCAGCAGTTTATATACAGGGGGCGGATCGAACACCGGGGAGCTGTTTTTT.

This clonotype appeared a few times. V usage is TRBV20-1 and J usage is TRBJ2-1, with 8 nucleotides matching TRBD2. The CDR3 totals 19 residues. Germline V gene lookup returns CDR1 DFQATT and CDR2 SNEGSKA (reference sequence). The V gene end was trimmed by 0 bases and the J gene end by 7 bases; junction bases not matched to a gene: 20. The CDR3 sequence: CSARDPAPKTSARGNEQFF. For the CDR3, the DNA is TGCAGTGCTAGAGACCCAGCCCCTAAGACTAGCGCGAGGGGGAATGAGCAGTTCTTC.